Below, one TCR beta chain is given with its context. The source of the sample is a study of blood T cell repertoires in COVID-19. Study information: Samples came from the United States, Italy and Spain, spanning acute and convalescent COVID-19. PBMCs, B-cell-depleted T cells, or T cells were the source of the cDNA or gDNA that made up the material.

Trimming stripped 2 bases from V and 2 bases from J, with 10 bases between. Looked up from germline, CDR1 is LGHNT and CDR2 is FRNRAP. This CDR3 has 15 amino acids. In the original workflow: Estimates of nucleated cell counts were drawn from the amplification of reference gene primers. Profiled with immunoSEQ multiplex PCR; TCRdb holds only in-frame clones, not every one. Clone size and V and J calls were adopted from that table, with D and trimming inferred from the DNA. The data hold hundreds of thousands of clones, with about 90% observed a single time. The chain joins TRBV12-5 to TRBJ1-5, with D tentatively TRBD1 (6 bases). Material: peripheral blood. This TCR was recovered from a man aged 18 to 30 with active or convalescent COVID-19. In nucleotides, the CDR3 is TGTGCTAGTGGTTTGAGGGGGGGTGGCAATCAGCCCCAGCATTTT. Protein: CASGLRGGGNQPQHF.